One sample yielded the 13 T cell receptor beta chains listed below, sequenced in a study of breast tumors, draining lymph nodes, adjacent tissues. TCRdb processed the multiplex PCR reads anew with MiXCR; each CDR3 protein has one entry. The repertoire holds a few hundred thousand distinct CDR3 sequences, under 35% seen once, with over 3.5% in the top ten. Samples came from axillary lymph nodes draining the breast cancer. Source material: axillary lymph node tissue. The origin of the receptors is a female donor with breast cancer. Some clones in this sample may be carry-over from other donors' samples.

This clonotype has a handful of counts. The V call is TRBV3-1, the J call TRBJ2-3; D not certain. Trimming shortened V by 3 bases and J by 4 bases, and 17 bases separated the two germline ends. CDR3 length: 16 residues. CDR1 is LGHDT, CDR2 YNNKEL, per germline (reference sequence). The CDR3 loop reads CASSHARSTMADTQYF. The CDR3 nucleotides are TGTGCCAGCAGCCACGCCCGGAGTACTATGGCAGATACGCAGTATTTT.

This clonotype was detected many times. The chain employs TRBV20-1 and TRBJ1-3, with D possibly TRBD1 on 5 matching bases. The CDR3 extends over 15 amino acids. Germline V gene data show CDR1 as DFQATT and CDR2 as SNEGSKA (reference sequence). Between the trimmed V and J ends, which lost 0 bases and 4 bases, there was a span of 13 bases. The CDR3 loop reads CSARDLGGAGNTIYF. CDR3 DNA sequence: TGCAGTGCTAGAGATCTAGGAGGGGCAGGAAACACCATATATTTT.

The chain links TRBV3-1 to TRBJ1-4; perhaps TRBD1 as D (5 bases). Germline values: CDR1 LGHDT, CDR2 YNNKEL (reference sequence). This CDR3 has 17 residues. The V gene lost 2 bases and the J gene lost 2 bases, with 15 bases spanning the gap. CDR3 sequence reads: CASSQNAPGLTNEKLFF. CDR3 sequence (DNA): TGTGCCAGCAGCCAAAACGCCCCGGGACTGACTAATGAAAAACTGTTTTTT.

About this clonotype itself: A much bigger clone sits one base away, suggesting this may be a read error. CDR3 DNA sequence: TGTGCCAGCAGCCTCGATCCCTTTGGAGGGGGCGCGGGCAATCAGCCCCAGCATTTT. Protein sequence: CASSLDPFGGGAGNQPQHF. The gene calls are TRBV9 and TRBJ1-5, with 7 bases aligning to TRBD1. V shed 4 bases, J shed 2 bases, and the junction held 18 bases outside the gene matches. The V gene's germline CDR1 is SGDLS and CDR2 YYNGEE. There are 19 residues in the CDR3.

With regard to this clonotype: It may be a read error: a sequence one base away is much more abundant. The rearrangement uses TRBV19 and TRBJ2-2; D gene ambiguous. Germline-derived CDR1 and CDR2 are LNHDA and SQIVND (reference sequence). CDR3 size: 13 residues. Written as DNA, the CDR3 is TGTGCCGGTAGTTTTCTGAACACCGGGGAGCTGTTTTTT. Translated, it gives CAGSFLNTGELFF.

J is TRBJ2-2 and V is TRBV6-2 or TRBV6-3; 7 nucleotides align to TRBD1. The germline CDR1 and CDR2 sequences are MNHEY and SVGEGT. The CDR3 has 18 amino acids. Germline trimming cut 4 bases from V and 0 bases from J; bases unmatched to any gene: 11. DNA of the CDR3: TGTGCCAGCAGTTTTCTAGGCACGGGACAGTCGAACACCGGGGAGCTGTTTTTT. Protein sequence: CASSFLGTGQSNTGELFF.

This clonotype was seen many times. V and J are TRBV20-1 and TRBJ1-5, with D unresolved. The CDR3 spans 14 residues. Between the trimmed V and J ends, which lost 6 bases and 0 bases, there was a span of 12 bases. Germline lookup yields CDR1 DFQATT and CDR2 SNEGSKA (reference sequence). The CDR3 DNA reads as TGCAGTGCGAGGAGACTTTATAGCAATCAGCCCCAGCATTTT. The encoded protein is CSARRLYSNQPQHF.

This clonotype showed up just a few times. J is TRBJ2-1 and V is TRBV5-4; D is perhaps TRBD2 (5 bases). The CDR3 loop spans 16 amino acids. Trimming stripped 7 bases from V and 0 bases from J, with 17 bases between. CDR1 and CDR2 from the germline V gene are SGHNT and YYREEE (reference sequence). CDR3 in amino acids: CASQSTKRSSYNEQFF. CDR3 nucleotides: TGTGCCAGCCAATCCACCAAGCGGAGCTCCTACAATGAGCAGTTCTTC.

This clonotype was seen only once. A clone one base away is much larger, so this may be a read error. The chain links TRBV6-5 to TRBJ1-2; 8 nucleotides align to TRBD1. The CDR3 runs 13 residues. Per germline, CDR1 MNHEY and CDR2 SVGAGI. J gave up 7 bases and V 5 bases, and 6 bases lay outside the gene matches. The CDR3 DNA reads as TGTGCCAGCAGTCACTGGGACAGGACTGGCTACACCTTC. Protein: CASSHWDRTGYTF.

This clonotype is a singleton in its sample. The CDR3 coding sequence is TGTGCCAGCAGCCTGACAGGGGAGGGCGGCTACACCTTC. Translation gives CASSLTGEGGYTF. The chain carries TRBV5-5 and TRBJ1-2, with 8 nucleotides matching TRBD1. Germline trimming cut 4 bases from V and 8 bases from J; bases unmatched to any gene: 7. The CDR3 consists of 13 residues. Germline CDR1 reads SGHKS; CDR2 reads YYEKEE (reference sequence).

V is TRBV11-2 and J is TRBJ2-3; 9 bases map to TRBD2. CDR3 length: 15 amino acids. V lost 0 bases to trimming and J lost 5 bases; unmatched junction nucleotides: 3. From germline, CDR1 is SGHAT and CDR2 FQNNGV. CDR3 DNA sequence: TGTGCCAGCAGCTTAGATGCGGGGGGGGGAGATACGCAGTATTTT. This encodes CASSLDAGGGDTQYF.

The chain joins TRBV7-8 to TRBJ2-3; 7 positions agree with TRBD2. V lost 6 bases to trimming and J lost 2 bases; unmatched junction nucleotides: 5. In germline, CDR1 is SGHVS, CDR2 FQNEAQ. The CDR3 extends over 14 amino acids. The CDR3 reads CASSSGTNTDTQYF. DNA of the CDR3: TGTGCCAGCAGTTCCGGGACTAACACAGATACGCAGTATTTT.

This clonotype was observed many times. This rearrangement joins TRBV6-1 to TRBJ1-6; D call uncertain. The CDR3 extends over 16 amino acids. V was pared by 4 bases and J by 6 bases, with 16 bases between. Germline-derived CDR1 and CDR2 are MNHNS and SASEGT. CDR3 bases: TGTGCCAGCAGTGTACCGGGGAGGGATTTTAATTCACCCCTCCACTTT. It encodes CASSVPGRDFNSPLHF.